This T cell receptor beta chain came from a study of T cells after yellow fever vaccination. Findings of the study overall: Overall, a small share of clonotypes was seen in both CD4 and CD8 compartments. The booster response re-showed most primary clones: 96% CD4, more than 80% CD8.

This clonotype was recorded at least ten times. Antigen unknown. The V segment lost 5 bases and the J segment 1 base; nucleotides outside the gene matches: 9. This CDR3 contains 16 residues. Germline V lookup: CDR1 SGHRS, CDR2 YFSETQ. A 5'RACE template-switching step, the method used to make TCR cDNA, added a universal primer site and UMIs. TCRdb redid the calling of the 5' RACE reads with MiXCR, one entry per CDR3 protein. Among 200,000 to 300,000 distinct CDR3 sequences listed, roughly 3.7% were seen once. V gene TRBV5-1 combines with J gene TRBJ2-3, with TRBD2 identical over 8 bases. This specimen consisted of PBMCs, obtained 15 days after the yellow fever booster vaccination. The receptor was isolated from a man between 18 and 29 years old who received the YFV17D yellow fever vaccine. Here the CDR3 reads CASSPEPGGGTDTQYF. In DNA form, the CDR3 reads TGCGCCAGCAGTCCAGAGCCGGGGGGGGGCACAGATACGCAGTATTTT.